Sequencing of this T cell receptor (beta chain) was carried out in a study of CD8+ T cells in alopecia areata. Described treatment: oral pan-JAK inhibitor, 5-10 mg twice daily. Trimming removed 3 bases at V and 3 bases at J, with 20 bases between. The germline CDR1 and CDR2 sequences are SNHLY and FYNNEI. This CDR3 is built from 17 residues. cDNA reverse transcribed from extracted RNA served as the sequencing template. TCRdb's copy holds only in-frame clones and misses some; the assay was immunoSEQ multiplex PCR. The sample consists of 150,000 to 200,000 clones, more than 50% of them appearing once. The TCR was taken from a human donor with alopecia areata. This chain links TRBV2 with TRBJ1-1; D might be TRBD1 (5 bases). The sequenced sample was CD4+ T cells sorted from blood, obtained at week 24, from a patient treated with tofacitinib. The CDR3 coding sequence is TGTGCCAGCAGTGACGTACAGGATGAGGTTGTTGACACTGAAGCTTTCTTT. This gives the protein CASSDVQDEVVDTEAFF.